The present entry profiles one T cell receptor (beta chain) with its context. This sample is part of a study of blood T cell repertoires in COVID-19. Study information: Samples representing acute and convalescent COVID-19 were sourced from the United States, Italy and Spain. PBMCs, B-cell-depleted T cells, or T cells provided the cDNA or gDNA that made up the material.

As handled by the study authors: How many nucleated cells were present was estimated from reference gene primer amplification. Data came from immunoSEQ multiplex PCR; TCRdb stores just in-frame clones and leaves some out. Clone size and the V and J calls come from that table; the DNA yielded D and trimming. The table includes about 33,000 clones, about 91% detected once. Germline V CDR1 and CDR2: KGHSH, LQKENI. This CDR3 comprises 17 residues. Trimming stripped 0 bases from V and 6 bases from J, with 20 bases between. This TCR came from a human donor with active COVID-19. The donor label of this sample is uncertain. Sequencing used peripheral blood. This chain links TRBV18 with TRBJ1-2, with D possibly being TRBD1 (5 bases). CDR3 region: CASSPPLRQTGEDGYTF. In DNA form, the CDR3 reads TGTGCCAGCTCACCACCCTTGAGACAGACCGGGGAGGATGGCTACACCTTC.